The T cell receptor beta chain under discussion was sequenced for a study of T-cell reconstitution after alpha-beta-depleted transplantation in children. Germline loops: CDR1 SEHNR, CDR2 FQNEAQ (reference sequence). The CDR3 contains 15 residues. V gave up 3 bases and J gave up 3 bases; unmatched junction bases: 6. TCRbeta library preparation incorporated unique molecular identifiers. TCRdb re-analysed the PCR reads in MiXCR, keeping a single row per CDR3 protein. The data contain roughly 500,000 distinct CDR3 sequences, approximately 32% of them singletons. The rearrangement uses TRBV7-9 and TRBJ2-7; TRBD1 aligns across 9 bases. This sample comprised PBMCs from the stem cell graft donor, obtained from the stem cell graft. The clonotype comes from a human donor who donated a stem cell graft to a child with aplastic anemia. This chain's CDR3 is CASSFTGTGFYEQYF. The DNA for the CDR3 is TGTGCCAGCAGCTTCACCGGGACAGGGTTCTACGAGCAGTACTTC.